This T cell receptor beta chain comes out of a study of blood T cell repertoires in COVID-19. At the level of the study: Samples came from the United States, Italy and Spain, spanning acute and convalescent COVID-19.

Germline CDR1 and CDR2: SGHNT and YYREEE (reference sequence). The length of the CDR3 is 14 residues. V lost 4 bases and J 7 bases, leaving 12 bases between the germline ends. Authors' processing steps: Reference gene primers were amplified, and this amplification served to estimate nucleated cell counts. The method was immunoSEQ multiplex PCR; TCRdb's version includes in-frame clones alone and lacks a portion of them. Clonal size and the V and J genes are those of that table, whereas D and trimming came from the DNA. Of tens of thousands of clones listed, approximately 88% are singletons. Sequencing was done on a sample of peripheral blood. The TCR sequence derives from a woman between 50 and 59 years old with acute or convalescent COVID-19. The gene calls are TRBV5-4 and TRBJ1-6; D possibly corresponds to TRBD1 (5 bases). The CDR3 region is CASSVPGLNSPLHF. The CDR3 nucleotides are TGTGCCAGCAGCGTCCCGGGACTCAATTCACCCCTCCACTTT.